This entry lists 28 T cell receptor beta chains sequenced from one sample in a study of blood T cell repertoires in COVID-19. Measured with immunoSEQ multiplex PCR; TCRdb has only the in-frame clones, and not every one. This table has some 150,000 clones, around 85% appearing once. The sequencing sample was made of peripheral blood. These receptors were obtained from a woman aged 55-70 years with COVID-19, enrolled during active disease.

The chain links TRBV7-9 to TRBJ1-4; maybe TRBD1 (6 bases). Trimming stripped 1 base from V and 4 bases from J, with 10 bases between. The CDR3 extends over 15 amino acids. The germline gives CDR1 SEHNR, CDR2 FQNEAQ (reference sequence). The CDR3 sequence is CASSLDGQSNEKLFF. CDR3 nucleotides: TGTGCCAGCAGCTTAGATGGACAGAGTAATGAAAAACTGTTTTTT.

The chain links TRBV6-5 to TRBJ1-2, with a tentative D call TRBD1 (5 bases). Germline CDR1 MNHEY, CDR2 SVGAGI. The CDR3 consists of 14 residues. Trimming left V 0 bases short and J 4 bases short, with 9 bases between. The CDR3 region has the DNA TGTGCCAGCAGTTACTCCACGGACATCTATGGCTACACCTTC. Translating gives CASSYSTDIYGYTF.

This clone was picked up one time. This chain connects TRBV5-4 to TRBJ1-1; 8 bases match TRBD1. CDR1 is SGHNT, CDR2 YYREEE, per germline (reference sequence). Trimming took 0 bases from V and 9 from J; bases not matched to a gene: 1. This CDR3 spans 12 amino acids. The CDR3 reads CASSLGTGQAFF. In DNA form, the CDR3 reads TGTGCCAGCAGCTTGGGGACAGGGCAAGCTTTCTTT.

This clone occurred a few times. The chain couples TRBV9 to TRBJ1-2; TRBD1 is a possible D gene (6 bases). The ends were cut back, 4 bases at V and 1 base at J, with 11 bases in the middle. CDR3 length equals 14 residues. Germline lookup yields CDR1 SGDLS and CDR2 YYNGEE. CDR3 sequence: CASSSRTVNYGYTF. The CDR3 DNA reads as TGTGCCAGCAGCTCACGGACAGTTAACTATGGCTACACCTTC.

V and J are TRBV5-1 and TRBJ2-2, with a weak D call TRBD2 (5 bases). CDR1 is SGHRS and CDR2 is YFSETQ in the germline V gene. Trimming pared 5 bases from V and 3 bases from J, leaving 8 bases between. CDR3 length equals 13 residues. The CDR3 protein is CASRTGDTGELFF. CDR3 in DNA: TGCGCCAGCAGAACCGGGGACACCGGGGAGCTGTTTTTT.

This clone occurred once. The chain carries TRBV19 and TRBJ1-1; 9 nucleotides match TRBD1. This CDR3 comprises 16 residues. J lost 1 base, V lost 6 bases, and 9 bases had no gene match. Looked up from germline, CDR1 is LNHDA and CDR2 is SQIVND (reference sequence). Written as DNA, the CDR3 is TGTGCCAGTAGCACGAGGGGGACAGGGAAGAACACTGAAGCTTTCTTT. This sequence encodes CASSTRGTGKNTEAFF.

This clone was seen a few times. The genes are TRBV10-2 and TRBJ2-3; weak D call: TRBD2 (6 bases). The CDR3 has 15 amino acids. Trimming pared 6 bases from V and 3 bases from J, leaving 16 bases between. Per germline, CDR1 WSHSY and CDR2 SAAADI. The CDR3 sequence: CASSKARDFTDTQYF. For the CDR3, the DNA is TGCGCCAGCAGCAAAGCCAGGGACTTTACAGATACGCAGTATTTT.

The rearrangement joins TRBV11-1 to TRBJ2-3; D not certain. V shed 5 bases and J shed 3 bases, with 15 bases lying between them. In germline, CDR1 is SGHAT, CDR2 FQDESV (reference sequence). This CDR3 comprises 15 residues. The CDR3 spells CASSRSDIRTDTQYF. CDR3 sequence (DNA): TGTGCCAGCAGCCGTTCCGACATAAGAACAGATACGCAGTATTTT.

J is TRBJ1-1 and V is TRBV5-4; possibly TRBD1 for D (6 bases). The CDR3 runs 16 residues. V was pared by 1 base and J by 4 bases, with 17 bases between. Germline values: CDR1 SGHNT, CDR2 YYREEE (reference sequence). The CDR3 loop is CASSLPGGGWATEAFF. DNA for the CDR3: TGTGCCAGCAGCTTGCCCGGGGGGGGCTGGGCCACTGAAGCTTTCTTT.

V gene TRBV6-6 combines with J gene TRBJ1-2, with D perhaps TRBD1 (5 bases). This CDR3 comprises 14 residues. The germline V and J ends were trimmed by 5 bases and 4 bases, with 14 bases remaining between them. Germline V lookup: CDR1 MNHNY, CDR2 SVGAGI (reference sequence). The CDR3 DNA reads as TGTGCCAGCAGTACGGGGGACCAAGGCTATGGCTACACCTTC. Translating it yields CASSTGDQGYGYTF.

The chain has TRBV7-2 and TRBJ2-7, with TRBD1 matching 12 bases. Germline V lookup: CDR1 SGHTA, CDR2 FQGNSA. The J segment lost 1 base and the V segment lost 0 bases, leaving 1 base of the junction unmatched. The CDR3 has 16 residues. Here the CDR3 reads CASSLAGQGASYEQYF. For the CDR3, the DNA is TGTGCCAGCAGCTTAGCGGGACAGGGGGCTTCCTACGAGCAGTACTTC.

This clone has a single count. The genes are TRBV5-8 and TRBJ2-3; tentative D call: TRBD1 (7 bases). CDR3 size: 16 residues. CDR1 is SGHTS, CDR2 YDEGEE, per germline. The germline V and J ends were trimmed by 1 base and 4 bases, with 16 bases remaining between them. DNA for the CDR3: TGTGCCAGCAGCTTGACAGGGGAGGATCCGGCAGATACGCAGTATTTT. Protein product: CASSLTGEDPADTQYF.

This chain uses TRBV2 with TRBJ1-1; no clear D. V was shortened by 7 bases and J by 2 bases, with 8 bases between the two germline ends. Germline CDR1 SNHLY, CDR2 FYNNEI. This CDR3 has 12 amino acids. The CDR3, as DNA: TGTGCCAGCACCTACAGAAACACTGAAGCTTTCTTT. It codes for CASTYRNTEAFF.

This rearrangement joins TRBV24-1 to TRBJ2-3; TRBD2 matches at 8 bases. Germline V lookup: CDR1 KGHDR, CDR2 SFDVKD. V gave up 7 bases and J gave up 2 bases; unmatched junction bases: 4. CDR3 size: 14 residues. The CDR3 loop reads CATREAGDTDTQYF. In nucleotides, the CDR3 is TGTGCCACCAGAGAAGCGGGGGACACAGATACGCAGTATTTT.

A single count supports this clone. The gene calls are TRBV10-2 and TRBJ2-7, with 11 bases aligning to TRBD1. J gave up 2 bases and V 6 bases, and 12 bases lay outside the gene matches. CDR1 and CDR2 from the germline V gene are WSHSY and SAAADI. The CDR3 spans 17 residues. The CDR3 bases are TGCGCCAGCAGCCGGGACAGGGGGACTCGGGGTGCCTACGAGCAGTACTTC. The encoded protein is CASSRDRGTRGAYEQYF.

The chain combines TRBV4-1 with TRBJ1-5, with D possibly being TRBD1 (5 bases). Trimming stripped 4 bases from V and 2 bases from J, with 21 bases between. Germline CDR1 and CDR2: MGHRA and YSYEKL. The CDR3 is made up of 18 amino acids. The CDR3, as DNA: TGCGCCAGCAGCCGCATAGGGTGGGGAGGGGAAGGCAATCAGCCCCAGCATTTT. Amino acid sequence: CASSRIGWGGEGNQPQHF.

Details on this clone: Other nucleotide sequences in the sample specify the same CDR3. The chain recombines TRBV3-1 (or the pseudogene TRBV3-2) with TRBJ1-1, with 7 bases aligning to TRBD1. The V segment lost 1 base and the J segment 8 bases; nucleotides outside the gene matches: 4. This CDR3 contains 13 residues. Looked up from germline, CDR1 is LGHDT and CDR2 is YNNKEL (reference sequence). The CDR3, as DNA: TGTGCCAGCAGCCAAGGAGACAGGGCCGAAGCTTTCTTT. Its protein product is CASSQGDRAEAFF.

The chain links TRBV10-1 to TRBJ1-3; 8 bases are a match to TRBD1. There are 19 residues in the CDR3. Germline V gene sequence: CDR1 WNHNN, CDR2 SYGVQD (reference sequence). J was trimmed by 2 bases and V by 0 bases; bases with no gene match: 12. The CDR3 region has the DNA TGCGCCAGCAGTGAGTCGCTAACCTCGGGACAGGTCGCTGGAAACACCATATATTTT. Its protein is CASSESLTSGQVAGNTIYF.

Concerning this clone itself: A junction end diverges from the germline sequence, so it may reflect a read error. V gene TRBV6-6 combines with J gene TRBJ2-7; D is possibly TRBD1 (6 bases). In germline, CDR1 is MNHNY, CDR2 SVGAGI (reference sequence). This CDR3 is built from 13 residues. The CDR3 region is CASSYDRPAGWVF. CDR3 DNA sequence: TGTGCCAGCAGTTACGACAGGCCGGCCGGCTGGGTCTTC.

The chain links TRBV7-2 to TRBJ1-5; D call uncertain. V lost 0 bases and J lost 4, with 4 bases in between. CDR1 and CDR2 from the germline V gene are SGHTA and FQGNSA. The CDR3 is 13 amino acids. The CDR3 coding sequence is TGTGCCAGCAGCTTAGCACTAAATCAGCCCCAGCATTTT. It codes for CASSLALNQPQHF.

This clone was observed once. The V and J genes are TRBV15 and TRBJ2-2; 7 nucleotides match TRBD2. Germline CDR1 reads LNHNV; CDR2 reads YYDKDF (reference sequence). The CDR3 is 15 residues long. Trimming cost V 0 bases and J 16 bases; bases outside gene matches: 14. CDR3 DNA: TGTGCCACCAGCAGAGATTCTAGCGGCGCGGGTCCGGAGTTTTTT. This sequence encodes CATSRDSSGAGPEFF.

This clone turned up a few times. V is TRBV6-5 and J is TRBJ1-2; the D is unclear. From germline, CDR1 is MNHEY and CDR2 SVGAGI. The CDR3 has 12 residues. V was clipped by 8 bases and J by 3 bases, with 10 bases between them. This chain's CDR3 is CASGSLYYGYTF. In DNA form, the CDR3 reads TGTGCCAGCGGCAGTCTTTACTATGGCTACACCTTC.

This clone has just a few counts. The chain recombines TRBV4-3 with TRBJ2-3, with a weak D call TRBD2 (5 bases). The CDR3 runs to 16 residues. V shed 0 bases and J shed 5 bases, with 15 bases lying between them. The germline CDR1 and CDR2 sequences are LGHNA and YSLEER. The CDR3 loop reads CASSQETGVEGDTQYF. DNA of the CDR3: TGCGCCAGCAGCCAAGAGACCGGCGTAGAGGGAGATACGCAGTATTTT.

The chain has TRBV18 and TRBJ1-5; 10 positions agree with TRBD1. This CDR3 spans 13 amino acids. V was clipped by 1 base and J by 12 bases; unmatched bases: 3. Looked up from germline, CDR1 is KGHSH and CDR2 is LQKENI. CDR3 residues: CASSPLRDRGQHF. The DNA for the CDR3 is TGTGCCAGCTCACCACTCCGGGACAGGGGCCAGCATTTT.

The chain combines TRBV7-9 with TRBJ2-1, with 11 positions matching TRBD2. The germline gives CDR1 SEHNR, CDR2 FQNEAQ (reference sequence). The CDR3 loop spans 16 amino acids. V lost 6 bases to trimming and J lost 3 bases; unmatched junction nucleotides: 7. In DNA, the CDR3 is TGTGCCAGCAGTCGAATCGGGACTAGCGGCTACAATGAGCAGTTCTTC. Protein: CASSRIGTSGYNEQFF.

This sequence joins TRBV6-5 and TRBJ2-5, with D possibly TRBD2 on 5 matching bases. The germline gives CDR1 MNHEY, CDR2 SVGAGI. Trimming removed 5 bases at V and 2 bases at J, with 15 bases between. CDR3 size: 15 residues. The CDR3 spells CASSLTAEAQETQYF. The CDR3 DNA reads TGTGCCAGCAGTCTCACAGCGGAGGCTCAAGAGACCCAGTACTTC.

The chain joins TRBV19 to TRBJ1-1; D is unclear. There are 14 residues in the CDR3. V lost 3 bases, J lost 7 bases, and 15 bases lay in between. Per germline, CDR1 LNHDA and CDR2 SQIVND (reference sequence). CDR3 sequence reads: CASSMVQAAGEAFF. The CDR3 DNA reads TGTGCCAGTAGTATGGTCCAGGCAGCTGGTGAAGCTTTCTTT.

The rearrangement uses TRBV6-5 and TRBJ2-7; 11 bases agree with TRBD1. The CDR3 contains 15 residues. Trimming cost V 0 bases and J 3 bases; bases outside gene matches: 1. CDR1 is MNHEY and CDR2 is SVGAGI in the germline V gene. The CDR3 coding sequence is TGTGCCAGCAGTTACTCAGGGACAGGGGGCTACGAGCAGTACTTC. Translated: CASSYSGTGGYEQYF.